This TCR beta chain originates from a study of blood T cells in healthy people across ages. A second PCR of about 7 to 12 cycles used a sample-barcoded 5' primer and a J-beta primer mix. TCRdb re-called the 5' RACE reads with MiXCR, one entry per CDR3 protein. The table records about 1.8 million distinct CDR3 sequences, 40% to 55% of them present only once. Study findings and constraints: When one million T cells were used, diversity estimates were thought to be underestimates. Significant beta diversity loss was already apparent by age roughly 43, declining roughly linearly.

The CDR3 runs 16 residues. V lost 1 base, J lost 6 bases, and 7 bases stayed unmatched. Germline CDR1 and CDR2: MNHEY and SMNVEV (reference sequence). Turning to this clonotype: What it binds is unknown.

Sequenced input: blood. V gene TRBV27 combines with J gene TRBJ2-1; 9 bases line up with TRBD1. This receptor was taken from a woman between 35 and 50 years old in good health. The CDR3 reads CASSLWGQGASNEQFF. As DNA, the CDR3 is TGTGCCAGCAGTTTATGGGGACAGGGAGCCTCCAATGAGCAGTTCTTC.